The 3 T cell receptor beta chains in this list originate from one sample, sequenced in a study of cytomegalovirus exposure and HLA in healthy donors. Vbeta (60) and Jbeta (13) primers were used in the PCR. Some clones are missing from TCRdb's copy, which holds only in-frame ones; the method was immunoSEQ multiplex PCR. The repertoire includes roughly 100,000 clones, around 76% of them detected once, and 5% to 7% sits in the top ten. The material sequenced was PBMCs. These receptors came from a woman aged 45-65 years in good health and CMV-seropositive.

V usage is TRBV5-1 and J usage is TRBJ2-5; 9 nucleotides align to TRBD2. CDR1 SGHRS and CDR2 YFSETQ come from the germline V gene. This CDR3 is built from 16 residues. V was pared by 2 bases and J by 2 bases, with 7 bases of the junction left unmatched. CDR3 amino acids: CASSFGASGDQETQYF. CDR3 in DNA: TGCGCCAGCAGCTTCGGGGCTAGCGGGGATCAAGAGACCCAGTACTTC.

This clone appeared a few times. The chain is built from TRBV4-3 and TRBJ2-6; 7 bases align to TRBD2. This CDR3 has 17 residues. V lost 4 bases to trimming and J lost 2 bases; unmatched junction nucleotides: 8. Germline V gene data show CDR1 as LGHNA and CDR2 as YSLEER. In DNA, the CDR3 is TGCGCCAGCAGCCTAGCGGGCGCAGGGACTGGGGCCAACGTCCTGACTTTC. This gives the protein CASSLAGAGTGANVLTF.

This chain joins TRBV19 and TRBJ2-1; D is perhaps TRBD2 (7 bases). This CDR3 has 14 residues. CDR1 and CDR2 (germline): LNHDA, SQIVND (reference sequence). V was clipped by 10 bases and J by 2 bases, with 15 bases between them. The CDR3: CATSPGGPYNEQFF. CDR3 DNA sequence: TGTGCCACTTCCCCCGGGGGGCCCTACAATGAGCAGTTCTTC.